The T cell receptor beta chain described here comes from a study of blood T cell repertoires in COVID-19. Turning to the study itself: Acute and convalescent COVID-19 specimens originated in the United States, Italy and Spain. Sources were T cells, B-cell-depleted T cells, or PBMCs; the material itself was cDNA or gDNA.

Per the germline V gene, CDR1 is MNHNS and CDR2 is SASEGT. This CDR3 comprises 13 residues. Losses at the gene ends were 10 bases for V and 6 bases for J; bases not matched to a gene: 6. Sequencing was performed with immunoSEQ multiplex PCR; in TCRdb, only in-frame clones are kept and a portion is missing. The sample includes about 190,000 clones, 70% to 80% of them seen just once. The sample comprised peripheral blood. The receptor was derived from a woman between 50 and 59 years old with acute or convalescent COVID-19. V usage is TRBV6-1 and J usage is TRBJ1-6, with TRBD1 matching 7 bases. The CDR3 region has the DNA TGTGCCACCCAAAGACAGGGTAATTCACCCCTCCACTTT. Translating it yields CATQRQGNSPLHF.